This T cell receptor beta chain was sequenced for a study of blood T cell repertoires in COVID-19 (dated by TCRdb to between 2020 and 2021). Notes on the research overall: Samples covering the acute and convalescent phases of COVID-19 were provided by collaborators in the United States, Italy and Spain. The prospective study material was composed of cDNA or gDNA derived from T cells, B-cell-depleted T cells, or PBMCs. Deeply sampled blood TCRbeta repertoires from subjects exposed to, actively infected with, or recovered from COVID-19 were included in the dataset. A freely available public database, intended as a resource for researchers studying the immune response to SARS-CoV-2, is where the repertoires were released. The samples were drawn from two sources: the first 160 participants of the ongoing ImmuneRACE study, and 1,000 to 1,500 subjects contributed by 6 global collaborators. A de-identified subject ID, COVID-19 status, age in years and sex were almost always included in the sample metadata. Where HLA class I and class II types were available, the types were taken from metadata supplied by the sample provider, not from assay-based typing. Here is what the overall study found, with its caveats: The amount of clinical and demographic metadata varied by source and participant and was provided uncurated.

TCRbeta CDR3 regions were amplified from genomic DNA by means of the immunoSEQ Assay, a bias-controlled multiplex PCR. Per the source publication's procedure: Nucleated cell counts per sample were estimated from amplification of reference gene primers within the assay. To quantify the absolute abundance of each unique TCRbeta CDR3 rearrangement, sequence reads were collapsed and filtered. For each sample, productive Simpson clonality was calculated as the square root of Simpson's diversity index over productive rearrangements. TCRdb provides this immuneACCESS table in a form limited to in-frame rearrangements. Some clones are lacking; in checked studies, under half of them reflect an unresolved V gene, and why the rest are absent is not known. V, J and clone size derive from that table, while D and trimming were established from the DNA sequence. This sample gives over 200,000 clones in total; around 83% of them show up just once. About 9% of the sample comes from the top ten.

Worth noting for this clone: Its antigen has not been determined. Within one base of it there is no much larger clone, and no base qualities were kept.

Whole blood was collected in K2EDTA tubes by collaborating institutions according to the institutions' own protocols. Collaborator samples were shipped for TCRbeta analysis as frozen whole blood, isolated PBMCs, or DNA extracted from either sample type. The CDR3 covers 12 residues, taking in both the cysteine and the phenylalanine. The entry retains the CDR3 DNA only, 36 bases that are in frame from base 1. Sequencing was done on a sample of peripheral blood. The chain uses TRBV21-1 and TRBJ2-7; the D call in the table, TRBD1, was not verified against the DNA. TRBV21-1 represents a pseudogene. The clonotype was recovered from a man aged 40-49 years with active or convalescent COVID-19. The DNA reads as follows: TGTGCCAGCAACGGACAAGTCTACGAGCAGTACTTC. The translation is CASNGQVYEQYF.